This note documents a single TCR beta chain sequence. V lost 6 bases and J 7 bases, leaving 17 bases between the germline ends. The CDR3 has 14 residues. From germline, CDR1 is SGHRS and CDR2 YFSETQ. The entry originates in a study of blood T cell repertoires in COVID-19. Profiled with immunoSEQ multiplex PCR; TCRdb holds only in-frame clones, not every one. The sample has some 46,000 clones; approximately 85% are singletons. The TCR sequence derives from a man in his fifties or sixties with acute or convalescent COVID-19. Sequencing was carried out using peripheral blood. The chain recombines TRBV5-1 with TRBJ1-3; unclear D gene. DNA of the CDR3: TGCGCCAGCACCCAGGACTCCGGTGGGAACACCATATATTTT. Translating gives CASTQDSGGNTIYF.